The present TCR beta chain was sequenced within a study of long-term antiretroviral therapy in people with HIV. Points from the study as a whole: Post-ART diversity increased but stayed below transplant donor controls.

This was the immunoSEQ v3.0 assay at survey level. Sequencing used immunoSEQ multiplex PCR; TCRdb keeps in-frame clones, though not all of them. The profile shows around 23,000 clones, 60% to 80% of them singletons. A note on this clone: Its antigen is undetermined.

The ends were cut back, 7 bases at V and 0 bases at J, with 12 bases in the middle. The CDR3 is made up of 15 amino acids. Germline V gene sequence: CDR1 SNHLY, CDR2 FYNNEI. Until DNA extraction, the samples held between roughly 0.9-10 million cryopreserved PBMC. The V call is TRBV2, the J call TRBJ2-2; D perhaps matches TRBD2 (5 bases). Sample: unsorted PBMCs, taken 2.1 years after starting antiretroviral therapy. The TCR was taken from a man aged 25-40 years with HIV. The CDR3 coding sequence is TGTGCCAGCACGGTAACTAGTTCGAACACCGGGGAGCTGTTTTTT. This encodes CASTVTSSNTGELFF.